The TCR beta chain under discussion was sequenced for a study of lymphopenia after photon versus proton radiotherapy. The study's findings and limits: Oligoclonal CD8+ Temra expansion after nadir drove photon patients' diversity drop.

Losses at the gene ends were 0 bases for V and 6 bases for J; bases not matched to a gene: 13. The CDR3 loop spans 17 amino acids. Germline V gives CDR1 GTSNPN, CDR2 SVGIG (reference sequence). The protocol was immunoSEQ multiplex PCR, while the TCRdb copy is restricted to in-frame clones and leaves out a portion. This table holds thousands of clones, approximately 86% found once. Remarks on this clone: Antigen specificity is unknown.

The sample was peripheral blood, taken from a patient treated with photon-based radiotherapy. This chain connects TRBV30 to TRBJ2-3; 9 nucleotides agree with TRBD1. The origin of this receptor is a woman between 65 and 79 years old with pancreatic cancer. CDR3 loop: CAWSVRGGTGRIDTQYF. CDR3 DNA sequence: TGTGCCTGGAGTGTACGAGGCGGGACAGGGCGTATTGATACGCAGTATTTT.